These 13 T cell receptor beta chains were sequenced from one sample in a study of identical twins (TCRdb year 2016). Libraries were prepared through 5' RACE. For sequencing, an Illumina HiSeq 2000 was employed. The public reads were reprocessed in TCRdb via fastp at Q25 and MiXCR, keeping in-frame beta chains. Rows matching on CDR3 protein sequence are summarized as one entry with the most common DNA and genes. For this sample the table gives a few hundred thousand distinct CDR3 sequences, of which approximately 17% were detected only once. The biggest ten clones account for roughly 12% of the sample. Sequencing was done on a sample of naive T cells sorted from blood. In light of the paper, this sample's cell subset or site label describes: cells isolated with a human naive T-cell isolation kit. These receptors were obtained from a man aged 50 to 60 in good health.

Comment on this clonotype: This could be a read error, since a much larger clone is one nucleotide away. This is likely a read error, given that the CDR3 carries no conserved phenylalanine or tryptophan at its end. This sequence joins TRBV5-1 and TRBJ2-3; D not resolved. There are 16 residues in the CDR3. Trimming took 2 bases from V and 4 from J, leaving 17 bases between them. CDR1 SGHRS and CDR2 YFSETQ come from the germline V gene. The DNA of the CDR3 is TGCGCCAGCAGCTTACAGTCGGCGGTGGTGGCAGATACGCAGTATTCT. Its protein is CASSLQSAVVADTQYS.

This clonotype was found a few times. The genes are TRBV11-2 and TRBJ2-1; D is unresolved. This CDR3 is built from 14 residues. Between the trimmed V and J ends, which lost 5 bases and 6 bases, there was a span of 14 bases. From germline, CDR1 is SGHAT and CDR2 FQNNGV. This chain's CDR3 is CASSPSFPSNEQFF. CDR3 DNA sequence: TGTGCCAGCAGCCCCTCGTTCCCTTCCAATGAGCAGTTCTTC.

This chain links TRBV7-8 with TRBJ1-6; possibly TRBD1 for D (5 bases). The CDR3 length is 15 residues. Trimming took off 4 bases at V and 6 bases at J, with 13 bases between the two ends. Germline V gene sequence: CDR1 SGHVS, CDR2 FQNEAQ. The CDR3 nucleotides read TGTGCCAGCAGCTCCGTGGGACTGACTAATTCACCCCTCCACTTT. This translates into CASSSVGLTNSPLHF.

The chain joins TRBV10-2 to TRBJ2-2; no definite D call. The CDR3 extends over 15 amino acids. V lost 3 bases to trimming and J lost 5 bases, with 13 bases between them. CDR1 is WSHSY, CDR2 SAAADI, per germline. The CDR3 coding sequence is TGCGCCAGCAGTGAATATGTAGGGTATACCGGGGAGCTGTTTTTT. Its translation is CASSEYVGYTGELFF.

This clonotype was found a few times. V and J are TRBV6-5 and TRBJ2-7, with D maybe TRBD2 (5 bases). Trimming left V 2 bases short and J 3 bases short, with 11 bases between. Germline V gene data show CDR1 as MNHEY and CDR2 as SVGAGI. This CDR3 is built from 14 residues. The CDR3 DNA reads as TGTGCCAGCAGTTACACAATCGACTACTACGAGCAGTACTTC. It codes for CASSYTIDYYEQYF.

This clonotype was observed many times. This chain connects TRBV20-1 to TRBJ1-5; 8 bases are shared with TRBD1. V was pared by 4 bases and J by 7 bases, with 3 bases of the junction left unmatched. In germline, CDR1 is DFQATT, CDR2 SNEGSKA (reference sequence). The CDR3 is 12 residues long. The CDR3 sequence is CSAIQGGQPQHF. The DNA for the CDR3 is TGCAGTGCTATACAGGGGGGCCAGCCCCAGCATTTT.

The V gene is TRBV11-1, the J gene TRBJ2-7; 7 bases are a match to TRBD1. Germline CDR1 reads SGHAT; CDR2 reads FQDESV (reference sequence). The CDR3 totals 20 residues. Trimming at V came to 5 bases and at J to 1 base, leaving 23 bases not matched to a gene. CDR3 in amino acids: CASSPPGYRGIGPQSYEQYF. CDR3 DNA: TGTGCCAGCAGCCCGCCGGGATACAGGGGAATCGGTCCCCAATCCTACGAGCAGTACTTC.

This clonotype was observed many times. The genes are TRBV20-1 and TRBJ2-1; 16 bases are shared with TRBD2. V lost 4 bases to trimming and J lost 7 bases; unmatched junction nucleotides: 13. The CDR3 sequence is 18 residues long. Germline CDR1 reads DFQATT; CDR2 reads SNEGSKA (reference sequence). The CDR3 sequence is CSAKVGMGLAGGLNEQFF. DNA for the CDR3: TGCAGTGCTAAGGTGGGAATGGGACTAGCGGGAGGGCTGAATGAGCAGTTCTTC.

This clonotype came up a few times. The V call is TRBV29-1, the J call TRBJ1-2, with 7 bases aligning to TRBD1. There are 14 residues in the CDR3. The V gene end was trimmed by 7 bases and the J gene end by 0 bases; junction bases not matched to a gene: 8. Per germline, CDR1 SQVTM and CDR2 ANQGSEA. CDR3 nucleotides: TGCAGCGCCGAGGGGGGACAGACTAACTATGGCTACACCTTC. This gives the protein CSAEGGQTNYGYTF.

A few counts support this clonotype. DNA for the CDR3: TGTGCCAGCAGACCCCGACTAGTTGGGGAGCAGTACTTC. Its translation is CASRPRLVGEQYF. The rearrangement links TRBV6-1 to TRBJ2-7; D might be TRBD2 (6 bases). This CDR3 has 13 residues. V shed 6 bases and J shed 7 bases, with 16 bases lying between them. Germline CDR1 reads MNHNS; CDR2 reads SASEGT.

The chain couples TRBV28 to TRBJ2-7; 9 bases are a match to TRBD2. Trimming at V came to 6 bases and at J to 2 bases, leaving 5 bases not matched to a gene. The germline V gene encodes CDR1 MDHEN and CDR2 SYDVKM. The CDR3 has 14 amino acids. Here the CDR3 reads CASRPGLAPYEQYF. The CDR3 nucleotides read TGTGCCAGCAGACCGGGACTAGCTCCCTACGAGCAGTACTTC.

This sequence joins TRBV20-1 and TRBJ2-7; D not certain. With 1 base removed from V and 7 bases from J, the gap between germline ends came to 17 bases. Per germline, CDR1 DFQATT and CDR2 SNEGSKA (reference sequence). The CDR3 length is 14 residues. The CDR3 reads CSARGTILEKEQYF. In DNA form, the CDR3 reads TGCAGTGCTAGAGGTACTATTCTGGAAAAAGAGCAGTACTTC.

The chain combines TRBV29-1 with TRBJ1-1, with no clear D. CDR1 and CDR2 from the germline V gene are SQVTM and ANQGSEA. Trimming took off 7 bases at V and 7 bases at J, with 16 bases between the two ends. The CDR3 is 12 amino acids. The CDR3 nucleotides read TGCAGCGCAGCCCTAGGGCACTTTGAAGCTTTCTTT. Amino acid sequence: CSAALGHFEAFF.